The 32 T cell receptor beta chains reported below all come from one sample, sequenced in a study of molecular identifiers for immune sequencing clone quantification (dated by TCRdb to the late 2010s). Library preparation was by PCR. TCRdb lists the instrument as Illumina HiSeq 4000. TCRdb passed the public sequencing reads through fastp at Q25 and MiXCR, retaining productive beta sequences. Identical CDR3 protein sequences are pooled into one entry, listed with their most common genes and DNA. The table for this sample lists about 640,000 distinct CDR3 sequences; roughly 21% of them were counted only once. 0.85% to 0.9% of the sample is held by the ten biggest clonotypes. Sequences were obtained from naive CD8+ T cells from blood, with Jurkat cell RNA spiked in. What the cell subset or site label conveys for this sample: FACS-sorted CD8+CD4-CCR7+CD45RA+ naive T cells. The receptor set was obtained from a human donor in good health. Some libraries in this study had Jurkat cell RNA spiked in.

This clonotype was seen ten or more times. The rearrangement links TRBV30 to TRBJ2-3; 10 bases are a match to TRBD2. After removal of 5 bases from V and 6 bases from J, the junction contained 11 bases not matched to a gene. The CDR3 consists of 15 residues. Germline CDR1 reads GTSNPN; CDR2 reads SVGIG (reference sequence). The CDR3 bases are TGTGCCTGGGACGGGGGTAGCGGGGGGCCGGATACGCAGTATTTT. It codes for CAWDGGSGGPDTQYF.

This clonotype has at least ten counts. The chain uses TRBV27 and TRBJ1-1, with 7 bases lining up with TRBD1. CDR1 MNHEY and CDR2 SMNVEV come from the germline V gene (reference sequence). The CDR3 runs 15 residues. The V segment lost 2 bases and the J segment 7 bases; nucleotides outside the gene matches: 10. CDR3 amino acids: CASSLGARGINEAFF. The DNA of the CDR3 is TGTGCCAGCAGTTTAGGAGCCAGGGGGATTAATGAAGCTTTCTTT.

This clonotype was observed at least ten times. The V and J genes are TRBV4-3 and TRBJ2-3; D unclear. The CDR3 consists of 17 residues. Trimming pared 0 bases from V and 1 base from J, leaving 14 bases between. Per germline, CDR1 LGHNA and CDR2 YSLEER. CDR3 DNA sequence: TGCGCCAGCAGCCAAGACTCTGCGGTTTTGGGCACAGATACGCAGTATTTT. This translates into CASSQDSAVLGTDTQYF.

As concerns this clonotype: Mismatch with germline at one junction end may stem from a read error. V usage is TRBV6-5 and J usage is TRBJ2-3; D possibly corresponds to TRBD1 (5 bases). Germline values: CDR1 MNHEY, CDR2 SVGAGI. The CDR3 consists of 15 residues. CDR3 region: CAGSYWQGTADTQYF. CDR3 coding DNA: TGTGCCGGCAGTTACTGGCAGGGAACCGCAGATACGCAGTATTTT.

This clonotype came up a few times. The chain has TRBV5-6 and TRBJ2-2; D assignment may be TRBD1 or TRBD2 (5 bases each). The CDR3 is made up of 13 amino acids. Trimming pared 2 bases from V and 6 bases from J, leaving 8 bases between. Germline assignment: CDR1 SGHDT and CDR2 YYEEEE. The CDR3 is CASSFGGSGELFF. CDR3 nucleotide sequence: TGTGCCAGCAGCTTTGGGGGTTCCGGGGAGCTGTTTTTT. The whole variable domain, filled in from reference TRBV5-6 and TRBJ2-2, reads DAGVTQSPTHLIKTRGQQVTLRCSPKSGHDTVSWYQQALGQGPQFIFQYYEEEERQRGNFPDRFSGHQFPNYSSELNVNALLLGDSALYLCASSFGGSGELFFGEGSRLTVL.

This clonotype was counted ten times or more. J is TRBJ2-7 and V is TRBV25-1, with 8 bases matching TRBD1. V dropped 1 base and J dropped 6; count of bases not matched to a gene: 11. The CDR3 contains 16 residues. Germline values: CDR1 MGHDK, CDR2 SYGVNS. The CDR3 loop reads CASSESPGAGGGEQYF. The CDR3 DNA is TGTGCCAGCAGTGAATCTCCTGGGGCAGGGGGCGGCGAGCAGTACTTC.

This clonotype was detected many times. The rearrangement links TRBV27 to TRBJ1-4; D gene unclear. There are 14 residues in the CDR3. The V end was cut by 0 bases, the J end by 6 bases, with 8 bases between. CDR1 and CDR2 from the germline V gene are MNHEY and SMNVEV (reference sequence). The CDR3 sequence is CASSLSLGDEKLFF. CDR3 in DNA: TGTGCCAGCAGTTTATCTCTGGGAGATGAAAAACTGTTTTTT.

As for this clonotype: A read error may explain this, as a much larger clone is one base away. V gene TRBV7-2 combines with J gene TRBJ2-5, with TRBD2 matching 8 bases. Germline V lookup: CDR1 SGHTA, CDR2 FQGNSA. The V gene end was trimmed by 2 bases and the J gene end by 7 bases; junction bases not matched to a gene: 6. The CDR3 is 14 amino acids. In DNA, the CDR3 is TGTGCCAGCAGCTTAAGTGGACTAGCAGGGACCCAGTACTTC. Translating gives CASSLSGLAGTQYF.

Only one count was recorded for this clonotype. This may be a read error, as it is one base from a much larger clone. J is TRBJ2-4 and V is TRBV12-3 or TRBV12-4, with D maybe TRBD2 (5 bases). CDR3 length equals 14 residues. V was cut by 1 base and J by 9 bases, with 13 bases left in between. CDR3 in DNA: TGTGCCAGCAGTTTAGTTAGCAAAGAGGGCATTCAGTACTTC. Its translation is CASSLVSKEGIQYF.

This clonotype was recorded many times. This rearrangement joins TRBV7-6 to TRBJ2-7; 8 nucleotides agree with TRBD1. CDR3 length equals 15 residues. J gave up 5 bases and V 2 bases, and 8 bases lay outside the gene matches. Germline V gives CDR1 SGHVS, CDR2 FNYEAQ. This chain's CDR3 is CASSLTQGALNEQYF. The CDR3 DNA reads TGTGCCAGCAGCTTAACGCAGGGGGCGCTGAACGAGCAGTACTTC.

The chain links TRBV2 to TRBJ2-7; D is ambiguous. The CDR3 spans 15 residues. The germline V and J ends were trimmed by 4 bases and 0 bases, with 13 bases remaining between them. The germline CDR1 and CDR2 sequences are SNHLY and FYNNEI. CDR3 loop: CASSAAFQSSYEQYF. DNA of the CDR3: TGTGCCAGCAGTGCCGCTTTTCAAAGCTCCTACGAGCAGTACTTC.

This clonotype appeared once. This is likely a read error, given that the CDR3 carries no conserved phenylalanine or tryptophan at its end. The chain is built from TRBV27 and TRBJ2-7; possibly TRBD1 for D (6 bases). In germline, CDR1 is MNHEY, CDR2 SMNVEV (reference sequence). V was pared by 4 bases and J by 2 bases, with 12 bases between. This CDR3 is 14 amino acids long. CDR3 in amino acids: CASSWAQGTYEQYS. DNA of the CDR3: TGTGCCAGCAGTTGGGCACAGGGCACCTACGAGCAGTACTCC.

Regarding this clonotype: Being one base from a much bigger clone, this may be a read error. The V call is TRBV9, the J call TRBJ1-4; possible D gene TRBD1, 5 bases. Germline-derived CDR1 and CDR2 are SGDLS and YYNGEE. This CDR3 region has 14 residues. V was trimmed by 4 bases and J by 7 bases, leaving 14 bases between them. In DNA form, the CDR3 reads TGTGCCAGCAGCACAGGACGGGGTAGTGAAAAACTGTTTTTT. This sequence encodes CASSTGRGSEKLFF.

In its sample, this clonotype was seen many times. The V and J genes are TRBV6-2 or TRBV6-3 and TRBJ1-1; D remains ambiguous. Germline lookup yields CDR1 MNHEY and CDR2 SVGEGT. V lost 9 bases and J lost 1, with 12 bases in between. The CDR3 consists of 13 residues. Written as DNA, the CDR3 is TGTGCCAGTATCAGGAGAGAGAACACTGAAGCTTTCTTT. Translating gives CASIRRENTEAFF.

As to this clonotype: A much larger clone lies one base from this, so it may be a read error. The chain couples TRBV11-3 to TRBJ2-1, with TRBD2 matching 8 bases. J lost 4 bases, V lost 7 bases, and 12 bases had no gene match. CDR1 is SGHNT and CDR2 is YENEEA in the germline V gene. The CDR3 is 16 residues long. The CDR3 region is CASNITGTRLYNEQFF. CDR3 coding DNA: TGTGCCAGCAACATAACCGGGACTAGGCTTTACAATGAGCAGTTCTTC.

This clonotype was counted ten times or more. V usage is TRBV4-3 and J usage is TRBJ2-1, with D possibly matching TRBD2 (5 bases). From germline, CDR1 is LGHNA and CDR2 YSLEER. The V and J ends lost 0 bases and 5 bases respectively, with 11 bases between them. CDR3 length: 15 residues. The CDR3 coding sequence is TGCGCCAGCAGCCAAGATGTGCCCGGGAACAATGAGCAGTTCTTC. Translating it yields CASSQDVPGNNEQFF.

This clonotype has a handful of counts. This chain connects TRBV11-2 to TRBJ1-1, with D uncertain. CDR1 SGHAT and CDR2 FQNNGV come from the germline V gene. Trimming shortened V by 8 bases and J by 0 bases, and 4 bases separated the two germline ends. The CDR3 length is 11 residues. The chain's CDR3 is CASVLNTEAFF. Written as DNA, the CDR3 is TGTGCCAGCGTCTTGAACACTGAAGCTTTCTTT.

The table lists this clonotype with a few counts. The chain combines TRBV15 with TRBJ2-1; a possible D gene is TRBD1 (5 bases). V gave up 5 bases and J gave up 4 bases, with 9 bases separating them. The germline V gene has CDR1 LNHNV and CDR2 YYDKDF (reference sequence). The CDR3 length is 13 residues. CDR3 bases: TGTGCCACCAGCGGGGCCCCGTACAATGAGCAGTTCTTC. Encoded protein: CATSGAPYNEQFF.

This clonotype was observed at least ten times. This chain uses TRBV4-1 with TRBJ1-5; no reliable D call. V lost 4 bases and J 3 bases, leaving 10 bases between the germline ends. Germline lookup yields CDR1 MGHRA and CDR2 YSYEKL. The CDR3 consists of 14 residues. The CDR3 is CASSRGPVNQPQHF. The CDR3 DNA reads as TGCGCCAGCAGCCGCGGACCTGTCAATCAGCCCCAGCATTTT.

This clonotype was detected many times. The genes are TRBV20-1 and TRBJ2-7; 9 nucleotides match TRBD2. J gave up 3 bases and V 1 base, and 7 bases lay outside the gene matches. Per the germline V gene, CDR1 is DFQATT and CDR2 is SNEGSKA (reference sequence). The CDR3 consists of 15 residues. The CDR3 nucleotides are TGCAGTGCTAGAGTAGTAGCGGGGGCCTACTACGAGCAGTACTTC. It specifies CSARVVAGAYYEQYF.

In its sample, this clonotype was seen many times. The chain couples TRBV14 to TRBJ2-3; no definite D call. The CDR3 runs 20 residues. Trimming cost V 2 bases and J 2 bases, with 26 bases left between them. CDR1 SGHDN and CDR2 FVKESK come from the germline V gene. The DNA of the CDR3 is TGTGCCAGCAGCCAACGCAAACAGCTCCGTCGACCGGGTTTCACAGATACGCAGTATTTT. Translated, it gives CASSQRKQLRRPGFTDTQYF.

This clonotype occurred a few times. The V and J genes are TRBV11-2 and TRBJ1-2; no firm D call. Germline V gene lookup returns CDR1 SGHAT and CDR2 FQNNGV. Trimming left V 1 base short and J 4 bases short, with 25 bases between. The length of the CDR3 is 19 residues. The CDR3 sequence: CASSLVGYGSPDEGYGYTF. The CDR3 DNA sequence: TGTGCCAGCAGCTTAGTTGGTTATGGGTCCCCCGACGAGGGCTATGGCTACACCTTC.

On this clonotype itself: Possible read error: a much larger clone is one base away. V and J are TRBV28 and TRBJ1-1, with a tentative D call TRBD1 (5 bases). The CDR3 covers 14 residues. Between the trimmed V and J ends, which lost 8 bases and 11 bases, there was a span of 24 bases. Germline V gives CDR1 MDHEN, CDR2 SYDVKM. The CDR3: CASSIGGAYDDAFF. In DNA form, the CDR3 reads TGTGCCAGCTCGATAGGCGGGGCATACGATGATGCTTTCTTT. The full variable domain, its missing parts supplied by reference TRBV28 and TRBJ1-1, is DVKVTQSSRYLVKRTGEKVFLECVQDMDHENMFWYRQDPGLGLRLIYFSYDVKMKEKGDIPEGYSVSREKKERFSLILESASTNQTSMYLCASSIGGAYDDAFFGQGTRLTVV.

This chain connects TRBV12-3 or TRBV12-4 to TRBJ2-7; TRBD1 or TRBD2 may be the D gene (6 bases each). The CDR3 length is 16 residues. Trimming pared 2 bases from V and 2 bases from J, leaving 16 bases between. In DNA, the CDR3 is TGTGCCAGCAGTTTATTCGAGGAGGGACAACCCTACGAGCAGTACTTC. It codes for CASSLFEEGQPYEQYF.

This clonotype was counted only a few times. V is TRBV7-9 and J is TRBJ2-4, with D tentatively TRBD1 (6 bases). V shed 1 base and J shed 2 bases, with 12 bases lying between them. The CDR3 totals 16 residues. Germline assignment: CDR1 SEHNR and CDR2 FQNEAQ (reference sequence). Written as DNA, the CDR3 is TGTGCCAGCAGCTTAGGTCAGGGGATGACCAAAAACATTCAGTACTTC. This gives the protein CASSLGQGMTKNIQYF.

This clonotype came up many times. The chain recombines TRBV29-1 with TRBJ1-1, with D tentatively TRBD1 (5 bases). Looked up from germline, CDR1 is SQVTM and CDR2 is ANQGSEA. The CDR3 has 11 residues. CDR3 amino acids: CSGGMNTEAFF. In nucleotides, the CDR3 is TGCAGTGGGGGTATGAACACTGAAGCTTTCTTT. Filled out from reference TRBV29-1 and TRBJ1-1, the complete variable domain reads SAVISQKPSRDICQRGTSLTIQCQVDSQVTMMFWYRQQPGQSLTLIATANQGSEATYESGFVIDKFPISRPNLTFSTLTVSNMSPEDSSIYLCSGGMNTEAFFGQGTRLTVV.

As regards this clonotype: A much larger clone is a single base away; this may be a read error. As the CDR3 is not closed by the conserved phenylalanine or tryptophan, this likely results from a read error. The DNA is omitted, as the CDR3 cannot be located on it reliably, and the CDR3 follows TCRdb's listing. The rearrangement uses TRBV12-3 or TRBV12-4 and TRBJ2-5; the D call of TRBD1 is as the table states it, not checked on the DNA. A total of 11 residues make up the CDR3, ends included. CDR3 sequence: CASSSQGAEYL.

This clonotype came up a few times. The chain couples TRBV18 to TRBJ2-7; 11 bases fit TRBD1. CDR3 length: 17 residues. The trim removed 2 bases at V and 3 bases at J, leaving 9 bases unmatched. The germline V gene encodes CDR1 KGHSH and CDR2 LQKENI. This CDR3 reads CASSPEDRGPLYYEQYF. Written as DNA, the CDR3 is TGTGCCAGCTCACCAGAGGACAGGGGGCCCCTCTACTACGAGCAGTACTTC.

The genes are TRBV6-2 or TRBV6-3 and TRBJ1-5; D unclear. The CDR3 spans 19 residues. Trimming took 2 bases from V and 0 from J, leaving 20 bases between them. Germline CDR1 MNHEY, CDR2 SVGEGT. CDR3 residues: CASSYPLLGWSYSNQPQHF. DNA for the CDR3: TGTGCCAGCAGTTACCCCCTGTTGGGGTGGTCGTATAGCAATCAGCCCCAGCATTTT.

With respect to this clonotype: Just one base apart from a much larger clone, this may be a read error. V usage is TRBV6-2 or TRBV6-3 and J usage is TRBJ2-7, with a possible D match to TRBD1 (6 bases). This CDR3 is 15 amino acids long. Germline V lookup: CDR1 MNHEY, CDR2 SVGEGT. Trimming cost V 5 bases and J 0 bases, with 14 bases left between them. As DNA, the CDR3 is TGTGCCAGCAGTACCCCGGACAGTAGCTCCTACGAGCAGTACTTC. It yields the protein CASSTPDSSSYEQYF.

In its sample, this clonotype was seen many times. J is TRBJ2-5 and V is TRBV5-1; D unclear. Germline values: CDR1 SGHRS, CDR2 YFSETQ. This CDR3 region has 13 residues. Trimming shortened V by 1 base and J by 5 bases, and 9 bases separated the two germline ends. CDR3 sequence: CASSLTALETQYF. For the CDR3, the DNA is TGCGCCAGCAGCTTGACCGCGTTGGAGACCCAGTACTTC. Variable domain in full (rest from reference TRBV5-1 and TRBJ2-5): KAGVTQTPRYLIKTRGQQVTLSCSPISGHRSVSWYQQTPGQGLQFLFEYFSETQRNKGNFPGRFSGRQFSNSRSEMNVSTLELGDSALYLCASSLTALETQYFGPGTRLLVL.

This clonotype was picked up many times. The V and J genes are TRBV5-6 and TRBJ2-7, with a tentative D call TRBD1 (6 bases). CDR3 length: 14 amino acids. Germline lookup yields CDR1 SGHDT and CDR2 YYEEEE. V was cut by 4 bases and J by 7 bases, with 18 bases left in between. The CDR3 region is CASSLGHTNWEQYF. Here the CDR3 DNA reads TGTGCCAGCAGCCTGGGACACACGAATTGGGAGCAGTACTTC. Full variable domain (missing parts from reference TRBV5-6 and TRBJ2-7): DAGVTQSPTHLIKTRGQQVTLRCSPKSGHDTVSWYQQALGQGPQFIFQYYEEEERQRGNFPDRFSGHQFPNYSSELNVNALLLGDSALYLCASSLGHTNWEQYFGPGTRLTVT.